Presented here are 32 T cell receptor beta chains from one specimen sequenced in a study of T cells in localized non-small cell lung cancer. Libraries were prepared by immunoSEQ multiplex PCR; TCRdb keeps only in-frame clonotypes and omits some of them. The sample carries more than 2,000 clones, approximately 30% recorded once. Sequencing was performed on normal lung tissue next to the tumor, taken before any cancer treatment. Receptors were obtained from a man aged 35-75 years with stage I lung adenocarcinoma.

This sequence joins TRBV11-3 and TRBJ2-1; D tentatively fits TRBD1 or TRBD2 (5 bases each). Germline V CDR1 and CDR2: SGHNT, YENEEA. The CDR3 covers 15 residues. Deletions cut 6 bases from V and 4 bases from J, with 16 bases between. CDR3 protein: CASRITGTDYNEQFF. CDR3 bases: TGTGCCAGCAGAATAACCGGGACGGATTACAATGAGCAGTTCTTC.

The chain links TRBV7-6 to TRBJ2-7; no clear D gene. The CDR3 length is 14 residues. V was clipped by 0 bases and J by 7 bases, with 13 bases between them. Germline V CDR1 and CDR2: SGHVS, FNYEAQ. CDR3 DNA sequence: TGTGCCAGCAGCTTAGCCGGCCCCTTCTGGGAGCAGTACTTC. Protein: CASSLAGPFWEQYF.

This rearrangement joins TRBV29-1 to TRBJ2-5; tentative D call: TRBD2 (5 bases). This CDR3 has 12 amino acids. The V end was cut by 4 bases, the J end by 5 bases, with 11 bases between. CDR1 is SQVTM and CDR2 is ANQGSEA in the germline V gene. CDR3 amino acids: CSVVPSTETQYF. The DNA of the CDR3 is TGCAGCGTTGTCCCTAGCACGGAGACCCAGTACTTC.

This clone was observed a few times. Here the CDR3 reads CASSLVASGGADEQFF. Here the CDR3 DNA reads TGTGCCAGCAGCTTGGTTGCCAGCGGGGGAGCGGATGAGCAGTTCTTC. The genes are TRBV11-3 and TRBJ2-1, with 8 bases that match TRBD2. Looked up from germline, CDR1 is SGHNT and CDR2 is YENEEA. J gave up 8 bases and V 3 bases, and 12 bases lay outside the gene matches. The CDR3 spans 16 residues. Drawing the rest from reference TRBV11-3 and TRBJ2-1, the complete variable domain is EAGVVQSPRYKIIEKKQPVAFWCNPISGHNTLYWYLQNLGQGPELLIRYENEEAVDDSQLPKDRFSAERLKGVDSTLKIQPAELGDSAVYLCASSLVASGGADEQFFGPGTRLTVL.

This clone was seen only a few times. This chain joins TRBV6-8 and TRBJ1-4; tentative D call: TRBD1 (6 bases). Germline loops: CDR1 MNHGY, CDR2 SAAAGT. There are 15 residues in the CDR3. The V end lost 6 bases, the J end lost 5 bases, and 16 bases lay between the germline ends. The CDR3 reads CASSPSGVPNEKLFF. The CDR3 DNA follows: TGTGCCAGCAGCCCCTCAGGGGTTCCCAATGAAAAACTGTTTTTT.

J is TRBJ1-1 and V is TRBV28, with no clear D. This CDR3 has 14 residues. Germline assignment: CDR1 MDHEN and CDR2 SYDVKM. V was cut by 3 bases and J by 0 bases, with 8 bases left in between. The CDR3 here is CASSLGSVNTEAFF. DNA for the CDR3: TGTGCCAGCAGTTTGGGTTCAGTGAACACTGAAGCTTTCTTT.

This clone came up a few times. Some base is unread or ambiguous, which is why its residue reads as X. In DNA form, the CDR3 reads TGCAGCGTTCGAAGAGCCCARGACCCGTACACTGAAGCTTTCTTT. The encoded protein is CSVRRAXDPYTEAFF. The CDR3, in full, reads CSVRRAQDPYTEAFF. V usage is TRBV29-1 and J usage is TRBJ1-1; no definite D call. Germline loops: CDR1 SQVTM, CDR2 ANQGSEA. The CDR3 is made up of 15 amino acids. Trimming stripped 5 bases from V and 3 bases from J, with 19 bases between.

The count of this clone is one. V usage is TRBV14 and J usage is TRBJ2-1; 10 bases fit TRBD2. Germline CDR1 and CDR2: SGHDN and FVKESK. This CDR3 region has 15 residues. V shed 6 bases, J shed 2 bases, and the junction held 4 bases outside the gene matches. In DNA form, the CDR3 reads TGTGCCAGCAGTCGAAGCGGGGGGGCCTACAATGAGCAGTTCTTC. Translation: CASSRSGGAYNEQFF.

This chain connects TRBV19 to TRBJ1-6, with 9 positions matching TRBD1. Germline lookup yields CDR1 LNHDA and CDR2 SQIVND (reference sequence). CDR3 length equals 13 residues. The V gene end was trimmed by 5 bases and the J gene end by 9 bases; junction bases not matched to a gene: 2. CDR3 sequence: CASSGTGSSPLHF. CDR3 DNA sequence: TGTGCCAGTAGTGGGACAGGGTCTTCACCCCTCCACTTT.

V is TRBV19 and J is TRBJ1-6, with 10 bases aligning to TRBD1. The CDR3 has 18 residues. The V and J ends lost 7 bases and 7 bases, in that order; junction bases with no gene match: 16. Germline CDR1 LNHDA, CDR2 SQIVND (reference sequence). In DNA, the CDR3 is TGTGCCAGTACCTATGAGACAGGGGGCGTGCGGCGGAATTCACCCCTCCACTTT. This gives the protein CASTYETGGVRRNSPLHF.

By share, this clone ranks as medium-sized. The chain links TRBV11-3 to TRBJ2-3, with D uncertain. Trimming left V 0 bases short and J 2 bases short, with 9 bases between. This CDR3 spans 15 amino acids. Per the germline V gene, CDR1 is SGHNT and CDR2 is YENEEA. CDR3 nucleotides: TGTGCCAGCAGCTTAGACGTGGACCACACAGATACGCAGTATTTT. This codes for CASSLDVDHTDTQYF. The entire variable domain, with the rest obtained from reference TRBV11-3 and TRBJ2-3, is as follows: EAGVVQSPRYKIIEKKQPVAFWCNPISGHNTLYWYLQNLGQGPELLIRYENEEAVDDSQLPKDRFSAERLKGVDSTLKIQPAELGDSAVYLCASSLDVDHTDTQYFGPGTRLTVL.

The V gene is TRBV12-1, the J gene TRBJ2-5; no check of the table's D call, TRBD2, against the DNA was made. TRBV12-1 is given as a pseudogene. CDR3 length equals 18 residues. The CDR3, as DNA: TGTGCCAGCAGCCCTGGGACTGATAGCGGGGGGACCCAAGAGACCCAGTACTTC. Translation gives CASSPGTDSGGTQETQYF.

The CDR3 sequence: CASSPAGNYYGYTF. As DNA, the CDR3 is TGTGCCAGCTCACCAGCAGGGAACTACTATGGCTACACCTTC. The chain combines TRBV18 with TRBJ1-2; perhaps TRBD1 as D (5 bases). Trimming left V 2 bases short and J 3 bases short, with 10 bases between. The V gene's germline CDR1 is KGHSH and CDR2 LQKENI. The CDR3 runs 14 residues. Supplemented by reference TRBV18 and TRBJ1-2, the full variable domain reads NAGVMQNPRHLVRRRGQEARLRCSPMKGHSHVYWYRQLPEEGLKFMVYLQKENIIDESGMPKERFSAEFPKEGPSILRIQQVVRGDSAAYFCASSPAGNYYGYTFGSGTRLTVV.

The rearrangement joins TRBV18 to TRBJ1-3; 11 positions match TRBD1. The CDR3 is made up of 16 amino acids. CDR1 and CDR2 from the germline V gene are KGHSH and LQKENI. J was trimmed by 3 bases and V by 3 bases; bases with no gene match: 4. CDR3 DNA: TGTGCCAGCTCACCGGACAGGGGGCTGAGTGGAAACACCATATATTTT. Amino acids: CASSPDRGLSGNTIYF. The full variable domain, completed using reference TRBV18 and TRBJ1-3, is NAGVMQNPRHLVRRRGQEARLRCSPMKGHSHVYWYRQLPEEGLKFMVYLQKENIIDESGMPKERFSAEFPKEGPSILRIQQVVRGDSAAYFCASSPDRGLSGNTIYFGEGSWLTVV.

The chain has TRBV10-2 and TRBJ1-6; unclear D gene. Trimming cost V 6 bases and J 8 bases, with 8 bases left between them. Looked up from germline, CDR1 is WSHSY and CDR2 is SAAADI. The CDR3 length is 12 residues. CDR3 residues: CASSPQDSPLHF. The DNA of the CDR3 is TGCGCCAGCAGCCCCCAGGATTCACCCCTCCACTTT.

V usage is TRBV5-1 and J usage is TRBJ2-2, with 9 nucleotides matching TRBD1. The CDR3 has 15 residues. Trimming at V came to 0 bases and at J to 5 bases, leaving 2 bases not matched to a gene. Germline-derived CDR1 and CDR2 are SGHRS and YFSETQ. The CDR3 sequence is CASSLGQGGTGELFF. CDR3 nucleotide sequence: TGCGCCAGCAGCTTGGGACAGGGGGGTACCGGGGAGCTGTTTTTT. Full variable domain (remainder filled in from reference TRBV5-1 and TRBJ2-2): KAGVTQTPRYLIKTRGQQVTLSCSPISGHRSVSWYQQTPGQGLQFLFEYFSETQRNKGNFPGRFSGRQFSNSRSEMNVSTLELGDSALYLCASSLGQGGTGELFFGEGSRLTVL.

This clone was found a few times. This chain joins TRBV6-8 and TRBJ2-5; TRBD2 might be the D (6 bases). CDR1 and CDR2 (germline): MNHGY, SAAAGT. V was clipped by 2 bases and J by 5 bases, with 9 bases between them. The CDR3 has 13 amino acids. The DNA of the CDR3 is TGTGCCAGCAGTTACCTGGGGGGTGAGACCCAGTACTTC. Translation: CASSYLGGETQYF.

This clone was detected only once. The J gene is TRBJ1-2, the V gene TRBV19; 8 bases fit TRBD1. The J segment lost 4 bases and the V segment lost 4 bases, leaving 5 bases of the junction unmatched. The CDR3 is 14 amino acids. Germline V gene lookup returns CDR1 LNHDA and CDR2 SQIVND (reference sequence). CDR3 bases: TGTGCCAGTAGTACCACGGACAGGGTCTATGGCTACACCTTC. Translation: CASSTTDRVYGYTF.

Relative to its sample, this clone is medium-sized. An end of the junction does not agree with germline; a read error may underlie this. This chain uses TRBV11-3 with TRBJ1-5; D might be TRBD1 (5 bases). This CDR3 is 15 amino acids long. Germline V gene data show CDR1 as SGHNT and CDR2 as YENEEA. CDR3 sequence (DNA): TGTGCCAGCAGCCTAGACGCGGGGGGGGATCAGCCCCAGCATTTT. It specifies CASSLDAGGDQPQHF.

This clone has a handful of counts. The chain combines TRBV11-3 with TRBJ2-5; maybe TRBD2 (6 bases). Germline CDR1 and CDR2: SGHNT and YENEEA. Trimming cost V 5 bases and J 3 bases, with 25 bases left between them. The CDR3 loop spans 18 amino acids. The CDR3 nucleotides read TGTGCCAGCAGCGAACAACGAAGGGCGGGGCAGGTAAAAGAGACCCAGTACTTC. Protein: CASSEQRRAGQVKETQYF.

This clone has a handful of counts. This rearrangement joins TRBV11-3 to TRBJ2-3; unclear D gene. V was pared by 4 bases and J by 2 bases, with 13 bases between. This CDR3 spans 15 amino acids. Germline V gene lookup returns CDR1 SGHNT and CDR2 YENEEA. Here the CDR3 reads CASSSGVLITDTQYF. In DNA, the CDR3 is TGTGCCAGCAGCTCCGGAGTACTCATCACAGATACGCAGTATTTT. Based on the CDR3 plus reference TRBV11-3 and TRBJ2-3, the full variable domain is EAGVVQSPRYKIIEKKQPVAFWCNPISGHNTLYWYLQNLGQGPELLIRYENEEAVDDSQLPKDRFSAERLKGVDSTLKIQPAELGDSAVYLCASSSGVLITDTQYFGPGTRLTVL.

This clone was observed a few times. This chain connects TRBV29-1 to TRBJ1-3; 7 bases are a match to TRBD1. This CDR3 is 14 amino acids long. V shed 2 bases and J 4 bases; nucleotides not matched to a gene: 5. Germline-derived CDR1 and CDR2 are SQVTM and ANQGSEA. The CDR3 DNA is TGCAGCGTTGAATGGGGACAGTCCGGAAACACCATATATTTT. It is translated as CSVEWGQSGNTIYF.

This clone was observed a few times. The CDR3 DNA reads TGCGCCAGCAGCCAAGCAATAGCGGGGGGGGCAGATACGCAGTATTTT. Protein product: CASSQAIAGGADTQYF. This chain joins TRBV23-1 and TRBJ2-3; TRBD2 matches 11 bases. TRBV23-1 is an open reading frame whose function is uncertain. The CDR3 is 16 residues long. Trimming cost V 6 bases and J 4 bases; bases outside gene matches: 9.

This clone came up once. This chain joins TRBV6-8 and TRBJ1-1; D is possibly TRBD1 (5 bases). The CDR3 sequence is 12 residues long. From germline, CDR1 is MNHGY and CDR2 SAAAGT. V shed 5 bases and J shed 10 bases, with 14 bases lying between them. The CDR3 region has the DNA TGTGCCAGCAGTACACAGGCCCGGGTAGCTTTCTTT. Encoded protein: CASSTQARVAFF.

The rearrangement links TRBV5-1 to TRBJ2-5; D gene uncertain. The CDR3 consists of 15 residues. Trimming removed 1 base at V and 7 bases at J, with 17 bases between. CDR1 and CDR2 (germline): SGHRS, YFSETQ. The CDR3 is CASSLTQTEGGTQYF. CDR3 DNA: TGCGCCAGCAGCTTGACACAGACCGAAGGCGGGACCCAGTACTTC. The full variable domain, in which reference TRBV5-1 and TRBJ2-5 provide the parts outside the CDR3, is KAGVTQTPRYLIKTRGQQVTLSCSPISGHRSVSWYQQTPGQGLQFLFEYFSETQRNKGNFPGRFSGRQFSNSRSEMNVSTLELGDSALYLCASSLTQTEGGTQYFGPGTRLLVL.

V usage is TRBV4-1 and J usage is TRBJ2-5; 11 nucleotides agree with TRBD1. Trimming removed 3 bases from V and 5 bases from J; junction bases left unmatched: 2. The CDR3 loop spans 14 amino acids. Germline loops: CDR1 MGHRA, CDR2 YSYEKL. Here the CDR3 DNA reads TGCGCCAGCAGCCAGGGGACAGGGGGGGAGACCCAGTACTTC. It codes for CASSQGTGGETQYF.

This clone was observed a few times. The chain carries TRBV11-3 and TRBJ1-1; 10 bases map to TRBD1. The CDR3 is 16 amino acids. Germline V gene lookup returns CDR1 SGHNT and CDR2 YENEEA. The J segment lost 3 bases and the V segment lost 5 bases, leaving 9 bases of the junction unmatched. CDR3 sequence reads: CASSKTGGDWDTEAFF. Written as DNA, the CDR3 is TGTGCCAGCAGCAAGACAGGGGGCGATTGGGACACTGAAGCTTTCTTT.

In nucleotides, the CDR3 is TGCGCCAGCAGCCAATCCGGACAGATCAATCAGCCCCAGCATTTT. It is translated as CASSQSGQINQPQHF. V gene TRBV4-1 combines with J gene TRBJ1-5; D perhaps matches TRBD1 (6 bases). In germline, CDR1 is MGHRA, CDR2 YSYEKL. The length of the CDR3 is 15 residues. The V end lost 2 bases, the J end lost 3 bases, and 11 bases lay between the germline ends.

This clone is termed medium-sized. The chain recombines TRBV6-8 with TRBJ2-5; 8 bases map to TRBD2. Germline CDR1 MNHGY, CDR2 SAAAGT. This CDR3 comprises 15 residues. Trimming took 5 bases from V and 4 from J; bases not matched to a gene: 9. This CDR3 is CASSPPGTRRETQYF. DNA for the CDR3: TGTGCCAGCAGTCCCCCTGGGACTAGAAGAGAGACCCAGTACTTC.

In this sample, this clone is medium-sized. The genes are TRBV11-3 and TRBJ1-4; D is unclear. V was pared by 5 bases and J by 1 base, with 11 bases between. Germline values: CDR1 SGHNT, CDR2 YENEEA. The length of the CDR3 is 15 residues. The CDR3 DNA reads as TGTGCCAGCAGCGAATATCGTGGAACTAATGAAAAACTGTTTTTT. Amino acids: CASSEYRGTNEKLFF.

This clone counts as medium-sized. The rearrangement uses TRBV9 and TRBJ2-7; perhaps TRBD2 as D (5 bases). The CDR3 length is 15 residues. Germline CDR1 reads SGDLS; CDR2 reads YYNGEE. V was trimmed by 5 bases and J by 2 bases, leaving 17 bases between them. The CDR3 region has the DNA TGTGCCAGCAGTGAAAGACTACTCTTCGCCTACGAGCAGTACTTC. It specifies CASSERLLFAYEQYF.

The CDR3 here is CASSQEDGGAVHEQFF. CDR3 nucleotide sequence: TGCGCCAGCAGCCAAGAGGACGGGGGGGCCGTACATGAGCAGTTCTTC. The chain carries TRBV1 and TRBJ2-1; the table calls TRBD2, which could not be checked here. TRBV1 is deemed a pseudogene. CDR3 size: 16 residues.